These 17 T cell receptor beta chains share one sample of origin, sequenced in a study of T cell repertoires in cytomegalovirus infection (dated by TCRdb to the late 2010s). The sample was run on an Illumina HiSeq 1500. TCRdb trimmed public reads at Q25 via fastp, called clones via MiXCR and kept in-frame beta chains. Rows matching on CDR3 protein sequence are summarized as one entry with the most common DNA and genes. Present in this sample are some 270,000 distinct CDR3 sequences, approximately 15% of which were seen just once. 40% to 55% of the sample rests with the top ten. Material: CD8+ T cells from PBMCs. These receptors were obtained from a human donor in good health (CMV status not recorded). Some clones in this sample may be carry-over from other donors' samples.

This clonotype was recorded once. The CDR3 protein is CASSQAEGSGEQYF. CDR3 sequence (DNA): TGCGCCAGCAGCCAAGCGGAGGGGAGCGGTGAGCAGTACTTC. The chain combines TRBV4-3 with TRBJ2-7, with D possibly being TRBD2 (6 bases). The CDR3 totals 14 residues. V was trimmed by 1 base and J by 7 bases, leaving 14 bases between them. Germline CDR1 is LGHNA and CDR2 is YSLEER.

This clonotype occurred many times. The chain couples TRBV7-6 to TRBJ1-5; D not resolved. Trimming pared 1 base from V and 4 bases from J, leaving 17 bases between. The V gene's germline CDR1 is SGHVS and CDR2 FNYEAQ. CDR3 length: 17 residues. CDR3 protein: CASSLEAVETANQPQHF. DNA for the CDR3: TGTGCCAGCAGCTTAGAGGCGGTCGAGACCGCGAATCAGCCCCAGCATTTT.

The chain carries TRBV12-3 or TRBV12-4 and TRBJ1-2; the D gene is possibly TRBD1 (5 bases). The V gene lost 6 bases and the J gene lost 5 bases, with 16 bases spanning the gap. CDR3 length: 14 amino acids. The CDR3 reads CASRPGTDAYGYTF. The DNA for the CDR3 is TGTGCCAGCAGACCCGGGACGGATGCTTATGGCTACACCTTC.

This clonotype was found a few times. The chain is built from TRBV7-9 and TRBJ2-2; 11 bases match TRBD1. Per the germline V gene, CDR1 is SEHNR and CDR2 is FQNEAQ (reference sequence). Trimming cost V 4 bases and J 6 bases; bases outside gene matches: 1. This CDR3 has 14 amino acids. As DNA, the CDR3 is TGTGCCAGCAGCTCGGACAGGGGGCCCGGGGAGCTGTTTTTT. Its protein product is CASSSDRGPGELFF.

This clonotype was picked up a small number of times. CDR3 in amino acids: CSVRGGLSTDTQYF. CDR3 bases: TGCAGCGTGCGGGGGGGCCTGAGCACAGATACGCAGTATTTT. The rearrangement uses TRBV29-1 and TRBJ2-3, with 9 nucleotides matching TRBD2. V shed 6 bases and J 0 bases; nucleotides not matched to a gene: 4. Germline CDR1 reads SQVTM; CDR2 reads ANQGSEA. The CDR3 consists of 14 residues.

With regard to this clonotype: This sequence may be a read error, since a much larger clone differs from it by one base. The gene calls are TRBV7-6 and TRBJ1-2; D perhaps matches TRBD1 (5 bases). The CDR3 runs to 14 residues. The germline CDR1 and CDR2 sequences are SGHVS and FNYEAQ. The CDR3 spells CASRLVPRVDGYTF. In nucleotides, the CDR3 is TGTGCCAGCAGATTAGTCCCCAGGGTGGATGGCTACACCTTC.

In its sample, this clonotype was seen many times. This sequence joins TRBV4-1 and TRBJ2-1; D may be TRBD1 (6 bases). Trimming left V 0 bases short and J 2 bases short, with 14 bases between. The length of the CDR3 is 17 residues. The germline CDR1 and CDR2 sequences are MGHRA and YSYEKL. This chain's CDR3 is CASSQEPQGYPYNEQFF. The CDR3 nucleotides read TGCGCCAGCAGCCAAGAGCCACAGGGATACCCCTACAATGAGCAGTTCTTC.

The chain has TRBV29-1 and TRBJ1-1; 7 bases match TRBD1. The CDR3 consists of 18 residues. With 4 bases clipped from V and 0 bases from J, the junction kept 17 bases outside the gene matches. The germline CDR1 and CDR2 sequences are SQVTM and ANQGSEA. CDR3 amino acids: CSVAATGVPTIMNTEAFF. The CDR3 coding sequence is TGCAGCGTTGCCGCAACAGGGGTACCGACAATCATGAACACTGAAGCTTTCTTT.

This clonotype was seen more than once but under ten times. The chain couples TRBV29-1 to TRBJ1-2; 9 nucleotides match TRBD1. Germline V gene lookup returns CDR1 SQVTM and CDR2 ANQGSEA. J gave up 0 bases and V 4 bases, and 9 bases lay outside the gene matches. The CDR3 is made up of 16 amino acids. The CDR3 protein is CSVGGDRADSNYGYTF. As DNA, the CDR3 is TGCAGCGTTGGTGGGGACAGGGCGGATTCTAACTATGGCTACACCTTC.

This chain joins TRBV20-1 and TRBJ2-4, with 7 bases lining up with TRBD2. CDR3 length: 15 amino acids. With 5 bases clipped from V and 2 bases from J, the junction kept 9 bases outside the gene matches. Germline CDR1 is DFQATT and CDR2 is SNEGSKA (reference sequence). CDR3 sequence: CSAWGGDLTKNIQYF. The DNA of the CDR3 is TGCAGTGCTTGGGGGGGAGACTTGACCAAAAACATTCAGTACTTC.

There are a few counts of this clonotype. For the CDR3, the DNA is TGTGCCAGCAGCCCCGGGGGGGGGAATGAGCAGTTCTTC. The encoded protein is CASSPGGGNEQFF. The genes are TRBV2 and TRBJ2-1, with 8 bases lining up with TRBD2. The V and J ends lost 6 bases and 7 bases, in that order; junction bases with no gene match: 5. The germline CDR1 and CDR2 sequences are SNHLY and FYNNEI. This CDR3 comprises 13 residues.

This clonotype was seen repeatedly, ten times or more. V usage is TRBV28 and J usage is TRBJ1-5, with unresolved D. V lost 6 bases, J lost 3 bases, and 15 bases lay in between. The CDR3 covers 15 residues. CDR1 and CDR2 (germline): MDHEN, SYDVKM. CDR3 region: CASRAAEGYNQPQHF. CDR3 DNA sequence: TGTGCCAGCAGAGCGGCGGAGGGCTACAATCAGCCCCAGCATTTT.

The V call is TRBV10-3, the J call TRBJ2-7; 8 bases are a match to TRBD1. V shed 4 bases and J 5 bases; nucleotides not matched to a gene: 7. Per germline, CDR1 ENHRY and CDR2 SYGVKD. This CDR3 contains 14 residues. The CDR3 DNA is TGTGCCATCAGTGGGGGACAGGCGAGGGACGAGCAGTACTTC. Its protein product is CAISGGQARDEQYF.

The V call is TRBV7-6, the J call TRBJ2-1; D remains ambiguous. V lost 5 bases and J lost 8, with 13 bases in between. The CDR3 is made up of 13 amino acids. Germline V gene sequence: CDR1 SGHVS, CDR2 FNYEAQ. CDR3 in amino acids: CASSPTWSDEQFF. The CDR3 bases are TGTGCCAGCAGCCCGACATGGAGTGATGAGCAGTTCTTC. The full variable domain, rest sourced from reference TRBV7-6 and TRBJ2-1, is GAGVSQSPRYKVTKRGQDVALRCDPISGHVSLYWYRQALGQGPEFLTYFNYEAQQDKSGLPNDRFSAERPEGSISTLTIQRTEQRDSAMYRCASSPTWSDEQFFGPGTRLTVL.

This clonotype turned up a few times. The V and J genes are TRBV4-1 and TRBJ1-2; D possibly corresponds to TRBD1 (6 bases). V lost 7 bases, J lost 4 bases, and 13 bases lay in between. The CDR3 is 13 amino acids. The germline V gene encodes CDR1 MGHRA and CDR2 YSYEKL. The CDR3 coding sequence is TGCGCCAGCATGGCAGGGACACTCTATGGCTACACCTTC. Its protein product is CASMAGTLYGYTF.

The chain has TRBV5-1 and TRBJ2-7; 10 bases map to TRBD1. The CDR3 sequence is 15 residues long. Germline CDR1 is SGHRS and CDR2 is YFSETQ. Trimming at V came to 4 bases and at J to 2 bases, leaving 6 bases not matched to a gene. CDR3 sequence reads: CASSAGQGLAYEQYF. The CDR3, as DNA: TGCGCCAGCAGCGCGGGACAGGGGCTGGCCTACGAGCAGTACTTC.

This clonotype was detected many times. The chain joins TRBV12-3 or TRBV12-4 to TRBJ1-1; no clear D gene. Trimming shortened V by 6 bases and J by 5 bases, and 16 bases separated the two germline ends. This CDR3 is built from 14 residues. As DNA, the CDR3 is TGTGCCAGCAGCCCCGCCGCGGGGTGGACTGAAGCTTTCTTT. Its protein product is CASSPAAGWTEAFF.